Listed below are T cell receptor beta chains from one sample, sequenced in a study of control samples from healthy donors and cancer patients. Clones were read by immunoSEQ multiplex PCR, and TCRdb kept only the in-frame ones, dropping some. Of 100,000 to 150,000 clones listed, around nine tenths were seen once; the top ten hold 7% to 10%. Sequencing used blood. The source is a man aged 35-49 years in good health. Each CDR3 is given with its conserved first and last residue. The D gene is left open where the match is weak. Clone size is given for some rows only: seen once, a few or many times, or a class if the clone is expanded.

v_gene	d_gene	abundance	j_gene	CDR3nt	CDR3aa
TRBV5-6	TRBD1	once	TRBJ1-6	TGTGCCAGCAGCTTTTTGGACAGGGAGGATTCACCCCTCCACTTT	CASSFLDREDSPLHF
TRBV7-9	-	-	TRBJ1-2	TGTGCCAGCAGCTTCCCTGGTCAGGATGGCTACACCTTC	CASSFPGQDGYTF
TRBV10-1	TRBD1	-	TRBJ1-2	TGCGCCAGCAGCCCCAGAAAGCAGGGGGCCTTTAACTATGGCTACACCTTC	CASSPRKQGAFNYGYTF
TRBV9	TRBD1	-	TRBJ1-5	TGTGCCAGCAGCGGACAGGGGGCGGGTCAGCCCCAGCATTTT	CASSGQGAGQPQHF
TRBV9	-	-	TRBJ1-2	TGTGCCAGCAGCGCCGGGGGGCTCCCTACGAACGGCTACACCTTC	CASSAGGLPTNGYTF
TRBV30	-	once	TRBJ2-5	TGTGCCTGGAGTGTAGGGGGATGGGCCCGCGGGGGGACCCAGTACTTC	CAWSVGGWARGGTQYF
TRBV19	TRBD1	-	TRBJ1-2	TGTGCCAGTAGGCGACAGGGGTTTTATGGCTACACCTTC	CASRRQGFYGYTF
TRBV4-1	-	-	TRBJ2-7	TGCGCCAGCAGCCAAGCGGAAGGACAATCCTACGAGCAGTACTTC	CASSQAEGQSYEQYF
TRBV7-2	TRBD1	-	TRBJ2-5	TGTGCCAGCAGTTTTAGACAGGGGGCAAGCGGGACCCAGTACTTC	CASSFRQGASGTQYF
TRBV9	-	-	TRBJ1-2	TGTGCCAGCAGCGTAGGTGACAATTCGGATGGCTACACCTTC	CASSVGDNSDGYTF
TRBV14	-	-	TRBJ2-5	TGTGCCAGCAGCAGGGGGAACTGGGAAGAGACCCAGTACTTC	CASSRGNWEETQYF
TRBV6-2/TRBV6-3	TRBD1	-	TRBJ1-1	TGTGCCAGCAGCCCTCATCCGACAGGGGGCACTGAAGCTTTCTTT	CASSPHPTGGTEAFF
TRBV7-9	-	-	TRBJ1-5	TGTGCCAGCAGCTTAGGAGCAGGGATCAATCAGCCCCAGCATTTT	CASSLGAGINQPQHF
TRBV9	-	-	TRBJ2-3	TGTGCCAGCAGCGTTGGAACACCGATTCCCAGCACAGATACGCAGTATTTT	CASSVGTPIPSTDTQYF
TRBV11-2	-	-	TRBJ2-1	TGTGCCAGCAGCTTAGGAAGGGTGAATGAGCAGTTCTTC	CASSLGRVNEQFF
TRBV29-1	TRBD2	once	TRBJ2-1	TGCAGCGCGAGCGGGGGGGCCCATGAGCAGTTCTTC	CSASGGAHEQFF
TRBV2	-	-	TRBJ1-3	TGTGCCAGCAGTGAGGGCGACGGGAGGGTAGGAAACACCATATATTTT	CASSEGDGRVGNTIYF
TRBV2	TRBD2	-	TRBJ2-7	TGTGCCAGCAGGACCCCTAAAGGGACTAGCGGGGTCCACGAGCAGTACTTC	CASRTPKGTSGVHEQYF
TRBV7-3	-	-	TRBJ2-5	TGTGCCAGCAGCAAAACTTTTCTAGAGACCCAGTACTTC	CASSKTFLETQYF
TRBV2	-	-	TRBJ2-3	TGTGCCAGCAGGGTCGGTACTCCCACAGATACGCAGTATTTT	CASRVGTPTDTQYF
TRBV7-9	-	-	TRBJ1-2	TGTGCCAGCAGCCCGATCGAGGGACATGGGAGCTATGGCTACACCTTC	CASSPIEGHGSYGYTF
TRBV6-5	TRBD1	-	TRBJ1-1	TGTGCCAGCAGTTCCCCAGGGGGGGCGCGTACTGAAGCTTTCTTT	CASSSPGGARTEAFF
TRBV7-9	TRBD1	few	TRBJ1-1	TGTGCCAGCAGCCTGTGGGGGGCAGGGGGAGCGGGCACTGAAGCTTTCTTT	CASSLWGAGGAGTEAFF
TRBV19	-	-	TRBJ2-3	TGTGCCAGTACCCCTCGGGGTGGGAGCACAGATACGCAGTATTTT	CASTPRGGSTDTQYF
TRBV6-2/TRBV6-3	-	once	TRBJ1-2	TGTGCCAGCAGGCCTCCCCGGGTTAACTATGGCTACACCTTC	CASRPPRVNYGYTF
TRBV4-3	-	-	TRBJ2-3	TGCGCCAGCAGCCAAGTTCACTGGCGGAGTAGCACAGATACGCAGTATTTT	CASSQVHWRSSTDTQYF
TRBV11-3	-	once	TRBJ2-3	TGTGCCAGCAGCTTAGGGCCCACATTTACAGAGTTGGGCACAGATACGCAGTATTTT	CASSLGPTFTELGTDTQYF
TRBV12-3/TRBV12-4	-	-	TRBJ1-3	TGTGCCACCCCTTTAGGAAACACCATATATTTT	CATPLGNTIYF